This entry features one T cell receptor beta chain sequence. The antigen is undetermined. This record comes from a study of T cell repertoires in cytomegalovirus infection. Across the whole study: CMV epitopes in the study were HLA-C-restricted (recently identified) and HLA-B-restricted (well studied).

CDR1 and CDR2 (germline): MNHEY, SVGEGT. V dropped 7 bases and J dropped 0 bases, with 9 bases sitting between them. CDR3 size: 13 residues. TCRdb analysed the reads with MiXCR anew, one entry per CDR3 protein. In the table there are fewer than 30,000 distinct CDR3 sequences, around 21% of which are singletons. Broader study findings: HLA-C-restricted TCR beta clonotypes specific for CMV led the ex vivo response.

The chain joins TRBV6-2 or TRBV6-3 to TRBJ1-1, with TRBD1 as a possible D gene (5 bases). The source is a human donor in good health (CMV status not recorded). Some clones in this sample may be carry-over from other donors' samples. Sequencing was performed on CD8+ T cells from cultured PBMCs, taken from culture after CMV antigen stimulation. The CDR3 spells CASMGLMNTEAFF. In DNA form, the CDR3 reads TGTGCCAGCATGGGACTTATGAACACTGAAGCTTTCTTT.